The rows below give T cell receptor beta chains drawn from one sample of a study of T cells in Graves' hyperthyroidism and ophthalmopathy. TCRdb recomputed calls from the multiplex PCR reads with MiXCR, one row per CDR3 protein. The data hold hundreds of thousands of distinct CDR3 sequences, with around 21% observed a single time. Specimen: blood. The receptors derive from a man younger than 40 with Graves' ophthalmopathy. The CDR3 runs from the conserved cysteine through the conserved F or W. A D gene is named only where the DNA matches it firmly. A clone size is listed for some rows: how often the clone was seen (once, few, many), or a class if it is expanded.

CDR3 DNA,CDR3 protein,J gene,V gene,D gene,clone size
TGTGCCAGCAGCGACCGACAGGGCAGGGACGAGCAGTACTTC,CASSDRQGRDEQYF,TRBJ2-7,TRBV2,TRBD1,many
TGTGCCAGCAGCTTAGGTAGGGTCTACAATGGGCAGTTCTTC,CASSLGRVYNGQFF,TRBJ2-1,TRBV11-1,.,many
TGTGCCAGCAGTTACAGGAAACTGGGACAGACCTCCTATAATTCACCCCTCCACTTT,CASSYRKLGQTSYNSPLHF,TRBJ1-6,TRBV6-1,TRBD1,many
TGTGCCAGCAGTAGTAGCAGGGGGCGCTTTACTGAAGCTTTCTTT,CASSSSRGRFTEAFF,TRBJ1-1,TRBV28,TRBD1,many
TGTGCCAGTAGTATGGGTGTGGGACTGAACAATGAGCAGTTCTTC,CASSMGVGLNNEQFF,TRBJ2-1,TRBV19,.,.
TGTGCCAGCAGCATGCCCCCCCAGGGGTCCGTCTCCTACGAGCAGTACTTC,CASSMPPQGSVSYEQYF,TRBJ2-7,TRBV11-2,.,few
TGTGCCAGCAGTGAAGCTTCGGGCTGGGGCGAAGCTTTCTTT,CASSEASGWGEAFF,TRBJ1-1,TRBV6-1,.,.
TGCAGTGCTAGAGTTACCGCCGGGAGAATCTATGGCTACACCTTC,CSARVTAGRIYGYTF,TRBJ1-2,TRBV20-1,.,.
TGTGCCACCAGCAGAATGGGGCACGATAATCAGCCCCAGCATTTT,CATSRMGHDNQPQHF,TRBJ1-5,TRBV15,.,few
TGTGCCTGGAGTGTACATCTGGGGAGGACTGAAGCTTTCTTT,CAWSVHLGRTEAFF,TRBJ1-1,TRBV30,.,many
TGTGCCAGCAGCCCCGGGGAGGGGGCGTACTACAATGAGCAGTTCTTC,CASSPGEGAYYNEQFF,TRBJ2-1,TRBV7-9,.,many
TGTGCCAGCAGCCACGCGGGGTTGCTGTTTTTT,CASSHAGLLFF,TRBJ2-2,TRBV3-1,.,.
TGTGCCACCAGCAGACCGCTGCCGGAGGCCCAGTACTTC,CATSRPLPEAQYF,TRBJ2-5,TRBV15,.,few
TGTGCCAGCAGTTGGATCGGAGGGCGCAATGATCTGAACACTGAAGCTTTCTTT,CASSWIGGRNDLNTEAFF,TRBJ1-1,TRBV6-1,.,many
TGTGCCAGCAGTAAAAAACTGGAGGAGCTGTTTTTT,CASSKKLEELFF,TRBJ2-2,TRBV2,.,.
TGCAGTGCTAGGGGACAGGGGGAACTTTGGTACGAGCAGTACTTC,CSARGQGELWYEQYF,TRBJ2-7,TRBV20-1,TRBD1,.
TGTGCCAGCAGTGTTGGGGGACTAGCGGGAACCGGGGAGCTGTTTTTT,CASSVGGLAGTGELFF,TRBJ2-2,TRBV6-1,TRBD2,.
TGTGCCAGCAGCCCCCGGGACCCTAGCGGGAGGGCCAAGGGCGACACCGGGGAGCTGTTTTTT,CASSPRDPSGRAKGDTGELFF,TRBJ2-2,TRBV9,TRBD2,few
TGTGCCAGCAGCTCCCCGGGAGGCAGAGGGGAGACCCAGTACTTC,CASSSPGGRGETQYF,TRBJ2-5,TRBV7-3,TRBD2,.
TGTGCCAGCAATCCCGGACAGGGGATGCAGGAGCAGTACTTC,CASNPGQGMQEQYF,TRBJ2-7,TRBV28,TRBD1,many
TGTGCCAGCAGCCAAGGTAGGGAAACTGAAGCTTTCTTT,CASSQGRETEAFF,TRBJ1-1,TRBV3-1,.,.
TGTGCCAGCAGCCAATCCGTAGGGACCGGGGAGCTGTTTTTT,CASSQSVGTGELFF,TRBJ2-2,TRBV3-1,.,many
TGTGCCATCAGCCTCCCGGGTGCTAACTATGGCTACACCTTC,CAISLPGANYGYTF,TRBJ1-2,TRBV28,.,.
TGCTCTATAGGCCTCCTAGCGGGAGGGGTTGAGCAGTTCTTC,CSIGLLAGGVEQFF,TRBJ2-1,TRBV20-1,TRBD2,.
TGTGCCAGCAGGACCAAGGAGGGCTACACCTTC,CASRTKEGYTF,TRBJ1-2,TRBV12-3/TRBV12-4,.,few
TGTGCCAGCGAGGGAGGGGAGCACGGCTACACCTTC,CASEGGEHGYTF,TRBJ1-2,TRBV28,.,.
TGTGCCAGCTTAAGGGGGAACACTGAAGCTTTCTTT,CASLRGNTEAFF,TRBJ1-1,TRBV7-9,.,.
TGCGCCAGCAGAGGACTAGACTCCTACGAGCAGTACTTC,CASRGLDSYEQYF,TRBJ2-7,TRBV4-1,TRBD2,.
TGTGCCAGCAGCTTAGGGCCCCCCGGGGGAAACATTCAGTACTTC,CASSLGPPGGNIQYF,TRBJ2-4,TRBV3-1,.,.
TGCGCCAGCAGCTTTGGACAGGGTGGTAACTATGGCTACACCTTC,CASSFGQGGNYGYTF,TRBJ1-2,TRBV5-1,TRBD1,few
TGTGCCAGCAGCCGGGACAGGCTAACCGGGGAGCTGTTTTTT,CASSRDRLTGELFF,TRBJ2-2,TRBV14,TRBD1,many
TGTGCCAGCAGCTTAGTGGCTCTCCCGAGGCCAGATACGCAGTATTTT,CASSLVALPRPDTQYF,TRBJ2-3,TRBV24-1,.,.
TGCGCCAGCAGCGTAGCGGGAGGGCCTGAAGAGCAGTACTTC,CASSVAGGPEEQYF,TRBJ2-7,TRBV5-1,TRBD2,.
TGTGCCAGCAGCCTATCTCGACAGGGGGCTAGGGAGACCCAGTACTTC,CASSLSRQGARETQYF,TRBJ2-5,TRBV7-2,TRBD1,many
TGTGCCTGGACCCTCGGCCTTCAGACGGCGCCGAACACTGAAGCTTTCTTT,CAWTLGLQTAPNTEAFF,TRBJ1-1,TRBV30,.,.
TGTGCCAGCAGAGCCGCTGAAGGGGAAGGTTCACCCCTCCACTTT,CASRAAEGEGSPLHF,TRBJ1-6,TRBV11-2,.,few
TGTGCCAGCAGCTTAGGGGGAGGGAGTCGGACAGATACGCAGTATTTT,CASSLGGGSRTDTQYF,TRBJ2-3,TRBV7-9,TRBD2,.
TGTGCCAGCAGCGTCCGGGACATGGATGGCTACACCTTC,CASSVRDMDGYTF,TRBJ1-2,TRBV2,.,many
TGTGCCAGCAGGTCCCAAGACACAGGGGTTTGGGAGCAGTTCTTC,CASRSQDTGVWEQFF,TRBJ2-1,TRBV6-1,TRBD1,few
TGTGCCAGCAGCGTAGGGTGGCAGGGGAGATACACCGGGGAGCTGTTTTTT,CASSVGWQGRYTGELFF,TRBJ2-2,TRBV9,.,.
TGTGCCAGCAGCTCCGGATTAAAACTGTTTTTT,CASSSGLKLFF,TRBJ1-4,TRBV12-3/TRBV12-4,.,few
TGTGCCAGCAGGGGGACTAGCGGGAGGTTCCCAGATACGCAGTATTTT,CASRGTSGRFPDTQYF,TRBJ2-3,TRBV28,TRBD2,.
TGTGCCAGCAGCTTAGTAGCGGGAGGGAACACCGGGGAGCTGTTTTTT,CASSLVAGGNTGELFF,TRBJ2-2,TRBV11-2,TRBD2,.
TGTGCCAGCAGCGGAGTTAAGCTAGCGGTCAGTTCTAATGAGCAGTTCTTC,CASSGVKLAVSSNEQFF,TRBJ2-1,TRBV5-1,TRBD2,.
TGTGCCAGCAGTTCTCTCCCGGGGCAGGGATCCGAGCAGTACTTC,CASSSLPGQGSEQYF,TRBJ2-7,TRBV28,.,many
TGTGCCAGTAGTATCGTACATACAGGGACCTCCTCCTACGAGCAGTACTTC,CASSIVHTGTSSYEQYF,TRBJ2-7,TRBV19,.,.
TGCAGTGCTGGAACCGGGACTAGCGGGAGGGGTGAGCAGTTCTTC,CSAGTGTSGRGEQFF,TRBJ2-1,TRBV20-1,TRBD2,many
TGTGCCAGCAGATATCACAGGGCTTCTGGCTACGAGCAGTACTTC,CASRYHRASGYEQYF,TRBJ2-7,TRBV7-2,.,few
TGTGCCAGCAGACCACGGGACAGGGGAAGCGGCTACGCCTTC,CASRPRDRGSGYAF,TRBJ1-2,TRBV6-1,TRBD1,.